This T cell receptor beta chain was recovered during a study of blood T cell repertoires in COVID-19. Whole-study context: COVID-19 samples from acute and convalescent phases originated in the United States, Italy and Spain. T cells, B-cell-depleted T cells, or PBMCs supplied cDNA or gDNA.

The method was immunoSEQ multiplex PCR; TCRdb's version includes in-frame clones alone and lacks a portion of them. In the table there are around 480,000 clones, about nine tenths of which are singletons. Trimming shortened V by 7 bases and J by 2 bases, and 18 bases separated the two germline ends. The germline CDR1 and CDR2 sequences are LNHDA and SQIVND (reference sequence). The CDR3 has 16 amino acids. J is TRBJ1-5 and V is TRBV19; D perhaps matches TRBD1 (6 bases). The source is a woman between 50 and 59 years old with COVID-19, enrolled during active disease. The sample comprised peripheral blood. CDR3 sequence: CASTLSRRGGNQPQHF. CDR3 sequence (DNA): TGTGCCAGTACCCTCTCCCGCAGGGGAGGCAATCAGCCCCAGCATTTT.